These 3 T cell receptor beta chains share one sample of origin, sequenced in a study of shared clonotypes between healthy human individuals. Method: immunoSEQ multiplex PCR; TCRdb's copy keeps in-frame clones and lacks some. The sample has 950,000 to 1,300,000 clones; approximately 72% are singletons. Sequencing was carried out using memory CD4+ T cells sorted from blood. The subset: CD45RA-negative fraction. These receptor sequences come from a man younger than 30 in good health.

The chain employs TRBV5-6 and TRBJ1-4; a weak D match, TRBD1 (6 bases). This CDR3 has 14 residues. Trimming cost V 6 bases and J 9 bases, with 18 bases left between them. Germline values: CDR1 SGHDT, CDR2 YYEEEE. DNA of the CDR3: TGTGCCAGCACCCTTGGTGGGGGCTACCAAAAACTGTTTTTT. Residues: CASTLGGGYQKLFF. Full variable domain (rest looked up from reference TRBV5-6 and TRBJ1-4): DAGVTQSPTHLIKTRGQQVTLRCSPKSGHDTVSWYQQALGQGPQFIFQYYEEEERQRGNFPDRFSGHQFPNYSSELNVNALLLGDSALYLCASTLGGGYQKLFFGSGTQLSVL.

V is TRBV10-2 and J is TRBJ1-6, with unresolved D. Trimming removed 0 bases from V and 2 bases from J, with 5 bases in between. This CDR3 spans 15 amino acids. Germline CDR1 reads WSHSY; CDR2 reads SAAADI. The CDR3 loop is CASSESGAYNSPLHF. The CDR3 DNA reads as TGCGCCAGCAGTGAGTCTGGGGCCTATAATTCACCCCTCCACTTT.

The chain is built from TRBV6-5 and TRBJ1-1, with D perhaps matching TRBD1 (6 bases). Deletions cut 4 bases from V and 2 bases from J, with 14 bases between. The CDR3 covers 15 residues. In germline, CDR1 is MNHEY, CDR2 SVGAGI. This CDR3 is CASSSPRGENTEAFF. DNA of the CDR3: TGTGCCAGCAGTTCCCCCAGGGGCGAAAACACTGAAGCTTTCTTT.